Listed here are 2 T cell receptor beta chains from one sample, sequenced in a study of PD-L1 blockade in urothelial cancer. The method was immunoSEQ multiplex PCR; TCRdb's version includes in-frame clones alone and lacks a portion of them. Among 35,000 to 50,000 clones, more than 70% were seen once, and the ten largest hold 15% to 20%. Regarding time point: pretreatment peripheral blood. Sequenced here: PBMCs, sampled around atezolizumab (anti-PD-L1) treatment. The receptors come from a man between 60 and 75 years old with urothelial cancer.

V usage is TRBV5-1 and J usage is TRBJ2-7, with TRBD1 as a possible D gene (6 bases). V was shortened by 4 bases and J by 3 bases, with 11 bases between the two germline ends. This CDR3 has 13 amino acids. From germline, CDR1 is SGHRS and CDR2 YFSETQ. CDR3 sequence reads: CASSLDSLYEQYF. The CDR3 nucleotides read TGCGCCAGCAGCCTGGACAGCCTCTACGAGCAGTACTTC.

The chain couples TRBV21-1 to TRBJ2-7; whether TRBD1, the table's D call, matches the DNA was not checked. TRBV21-1 is described as a pseudogene. The CDR3 covers 17 residues. CDR3 bases: TGTGCCAGCAGCAAATTTAAAGGACAGGGTAAGGCAGAAGAGCAGTACTTC. Its translation is CASSKFKGQGKAEEQYF.